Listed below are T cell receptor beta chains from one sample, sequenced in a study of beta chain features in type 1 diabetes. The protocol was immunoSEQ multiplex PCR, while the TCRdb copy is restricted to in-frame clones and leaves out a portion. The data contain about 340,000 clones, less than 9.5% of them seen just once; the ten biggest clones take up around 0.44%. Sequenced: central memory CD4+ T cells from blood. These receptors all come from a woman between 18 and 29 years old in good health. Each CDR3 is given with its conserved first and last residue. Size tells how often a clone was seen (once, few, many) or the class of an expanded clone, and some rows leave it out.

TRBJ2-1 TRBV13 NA CASSLLHNGPYNEQFF
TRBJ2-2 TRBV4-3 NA CASSQGVLNTGELFF
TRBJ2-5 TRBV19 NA CASSMAWDYQETQYF
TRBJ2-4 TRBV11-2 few CASSLKLDTIQYF
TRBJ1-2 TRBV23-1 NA CASSQSGRRANYGYTF
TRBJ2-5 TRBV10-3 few CAISGRADQETQYF
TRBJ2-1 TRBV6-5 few CASSRGSGYNEQFF
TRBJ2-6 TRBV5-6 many CASSLPVSGANVLTF
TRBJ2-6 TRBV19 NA CASSIGPQSGANVLTF
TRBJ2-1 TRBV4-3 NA CASSQDPRGFEQFF
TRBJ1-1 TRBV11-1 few CASSPRGTGGAGEAFF
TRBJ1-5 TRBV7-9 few CASSAAGGISNQPQHF
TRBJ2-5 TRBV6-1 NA CASSEGTGGETQYF
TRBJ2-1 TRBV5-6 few CASSLLAGGREQFF
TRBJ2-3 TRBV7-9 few CASSFSGESTDTQYF
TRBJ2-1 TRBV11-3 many CASSLNSLNEQFF
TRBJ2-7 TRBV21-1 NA CASLQKGPRDRNYEQYF
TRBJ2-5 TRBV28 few CASSKNRGPETQYF
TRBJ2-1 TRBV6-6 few CASTRDFEQFF
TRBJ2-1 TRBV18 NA CASSAGTSGSNEQFF
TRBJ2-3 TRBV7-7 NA CASSLGTSTDTQYF
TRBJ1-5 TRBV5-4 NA CASSVQGAGQPQHF
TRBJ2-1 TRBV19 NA CASSLGTYNEQFF
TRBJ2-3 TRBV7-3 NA CASSPDRGTDTQYF
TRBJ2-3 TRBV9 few CASSGETGSRGTQYF
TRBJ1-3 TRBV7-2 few CASSLISGARNTIYF
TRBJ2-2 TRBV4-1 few CASSLAGVSTGELFF
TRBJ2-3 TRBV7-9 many CASSLEQAQYF
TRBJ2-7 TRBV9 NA CASSVATSGLYEQYF
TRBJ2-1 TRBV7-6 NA CASSLGEYNEQFF
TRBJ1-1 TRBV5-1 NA CASSLSPSVADTEAFF
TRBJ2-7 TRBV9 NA CASSVAAGVFYEQYF
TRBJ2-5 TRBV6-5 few CASSRDSQETQYF
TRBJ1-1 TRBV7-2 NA CASSLSWGQREAFF
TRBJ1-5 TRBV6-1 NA CASSERVGVSNQPQHF
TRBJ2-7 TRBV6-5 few CASRASYEQYF
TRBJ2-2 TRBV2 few CASSEVRAGELFF
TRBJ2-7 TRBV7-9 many CASSAGTQSYEQYF
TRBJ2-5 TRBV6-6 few CASSWDRGQETQYF
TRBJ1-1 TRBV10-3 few CASVRGETNTEAFF
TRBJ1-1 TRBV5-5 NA CASSLGPNTEAFF
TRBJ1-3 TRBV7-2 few CASSLEGQGAISGNTIYF
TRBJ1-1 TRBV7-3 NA CASSLMRTANTEAFF
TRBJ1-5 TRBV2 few CATQGAAGRGNQPQHF
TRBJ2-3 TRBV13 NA CASSPRRSTDTQYF
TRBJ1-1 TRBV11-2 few CASSQQANTEAFF
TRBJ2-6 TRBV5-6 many CASSRDRVSSGANVLTF
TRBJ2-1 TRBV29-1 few CSVTFGGSRYNEQFF